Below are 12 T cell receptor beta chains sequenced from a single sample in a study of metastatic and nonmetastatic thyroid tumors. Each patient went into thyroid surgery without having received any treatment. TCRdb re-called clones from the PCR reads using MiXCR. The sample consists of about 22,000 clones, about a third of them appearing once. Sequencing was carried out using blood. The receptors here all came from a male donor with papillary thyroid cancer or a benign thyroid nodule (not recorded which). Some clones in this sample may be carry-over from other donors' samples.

The DNA of the CDR3 is TGTGCCAGTAGCGACTCCGCCGGGACAGGAGCCTACGAGCAGTACTTC. As protein: CASSDSAGTGAYEQYF. This chain uses TRBV19 with TRBJ2-7, with 8 bases lining up with TRBD1. Germline V gene lookup returns CDR1 LNHDA and CDR2 SQIVND (reference sequence). Trimming removed 6 bases from V and 2 bases from J; junction bases left unmatched: 12. The CDR3 contains 16 residues.

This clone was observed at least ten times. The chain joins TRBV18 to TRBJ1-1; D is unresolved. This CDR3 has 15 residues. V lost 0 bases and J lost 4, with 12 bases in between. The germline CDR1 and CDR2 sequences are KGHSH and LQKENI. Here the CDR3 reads CASSPPVGSLTEAFF. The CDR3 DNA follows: TGTGCCAGCTCACCACCCGTGGGGTCTCTCACTGAAGCTTTCTTT.

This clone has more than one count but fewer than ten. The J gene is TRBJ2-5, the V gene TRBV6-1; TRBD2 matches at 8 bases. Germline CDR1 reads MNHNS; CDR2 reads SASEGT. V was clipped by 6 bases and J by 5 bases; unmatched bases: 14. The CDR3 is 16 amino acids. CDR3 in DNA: TGTGCCAGCAGGCCTCGAGATGGGACTAGTGAGGAGACCCAGTACTTC. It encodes CASRPRDGTSEETQYF.

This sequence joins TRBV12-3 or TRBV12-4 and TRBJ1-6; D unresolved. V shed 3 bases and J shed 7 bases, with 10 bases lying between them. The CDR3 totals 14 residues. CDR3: CASSFATANSPLHF. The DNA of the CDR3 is TGTGCCAGCAGTTTTGCGACGGCAAATTCACCCCTCCACTTT.

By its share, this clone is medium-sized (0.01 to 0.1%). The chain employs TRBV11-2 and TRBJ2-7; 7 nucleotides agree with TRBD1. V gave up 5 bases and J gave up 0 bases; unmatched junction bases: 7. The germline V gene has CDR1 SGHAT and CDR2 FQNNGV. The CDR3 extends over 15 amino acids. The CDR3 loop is CASSIGGLSSYEQYF. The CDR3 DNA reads TGTGCCAGCAGCATAGGGGGCCTAAGCTCCTACGAGCAGTACTTC.

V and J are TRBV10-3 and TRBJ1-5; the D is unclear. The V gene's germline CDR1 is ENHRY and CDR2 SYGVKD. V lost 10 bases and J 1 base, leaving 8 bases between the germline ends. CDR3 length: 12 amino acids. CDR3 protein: CASDDSNQPQHF. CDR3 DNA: TGTGCCAGCGACGACAGCAATCAGCCCCAGCATTTT.

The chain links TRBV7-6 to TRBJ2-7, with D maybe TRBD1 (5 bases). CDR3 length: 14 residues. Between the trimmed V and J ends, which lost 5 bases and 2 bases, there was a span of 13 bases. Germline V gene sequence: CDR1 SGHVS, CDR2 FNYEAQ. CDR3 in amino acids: CASSRRQGTYEQYF. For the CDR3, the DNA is TGTGCCAGCAGCCGGCGGCAGGGTACCTACGAGCAGTACTTC.

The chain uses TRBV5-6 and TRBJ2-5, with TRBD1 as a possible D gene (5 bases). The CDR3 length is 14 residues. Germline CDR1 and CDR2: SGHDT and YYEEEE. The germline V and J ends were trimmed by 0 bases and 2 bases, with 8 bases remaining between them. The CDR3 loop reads CASSLVQGQETQYF. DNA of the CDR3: TGTGCCAGCAGCTTGGTGCAGGGACAAGAGACCCAGTACTTC.

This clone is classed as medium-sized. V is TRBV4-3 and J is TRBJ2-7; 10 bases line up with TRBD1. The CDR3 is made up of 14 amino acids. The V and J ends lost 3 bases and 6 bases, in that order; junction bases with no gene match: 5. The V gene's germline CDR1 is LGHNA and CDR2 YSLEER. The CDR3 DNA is TGCGCCAGCAGCCACGGGACAGGGGATTCCGAGCAGTACTTC. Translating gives CASSHGTGDSEQYF.

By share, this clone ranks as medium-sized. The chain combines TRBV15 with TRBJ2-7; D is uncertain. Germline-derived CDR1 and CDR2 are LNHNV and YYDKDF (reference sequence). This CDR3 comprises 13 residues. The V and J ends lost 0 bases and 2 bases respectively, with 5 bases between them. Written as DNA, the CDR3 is TGTGCCACCAGCAGAGACCCGGCCTACGAGCAGTACTTC. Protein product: CATSRDPAYEQYF.

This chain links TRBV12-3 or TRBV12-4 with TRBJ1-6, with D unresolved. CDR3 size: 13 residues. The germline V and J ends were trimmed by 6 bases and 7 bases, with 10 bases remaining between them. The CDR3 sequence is CASSSNGNSPLHF. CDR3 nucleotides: TGTGCCAGCAGCTCCAACGGGAATTCACCCCTCCACTTT.

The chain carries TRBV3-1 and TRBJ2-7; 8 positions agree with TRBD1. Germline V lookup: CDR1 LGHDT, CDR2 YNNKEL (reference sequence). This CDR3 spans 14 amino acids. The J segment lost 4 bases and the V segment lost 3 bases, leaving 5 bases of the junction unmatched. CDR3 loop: CASSQGQAFYEQYF. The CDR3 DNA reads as TGTGCCAGCAGCCAGGGACAGGCTTTTTACGAGCAGTACTTC.